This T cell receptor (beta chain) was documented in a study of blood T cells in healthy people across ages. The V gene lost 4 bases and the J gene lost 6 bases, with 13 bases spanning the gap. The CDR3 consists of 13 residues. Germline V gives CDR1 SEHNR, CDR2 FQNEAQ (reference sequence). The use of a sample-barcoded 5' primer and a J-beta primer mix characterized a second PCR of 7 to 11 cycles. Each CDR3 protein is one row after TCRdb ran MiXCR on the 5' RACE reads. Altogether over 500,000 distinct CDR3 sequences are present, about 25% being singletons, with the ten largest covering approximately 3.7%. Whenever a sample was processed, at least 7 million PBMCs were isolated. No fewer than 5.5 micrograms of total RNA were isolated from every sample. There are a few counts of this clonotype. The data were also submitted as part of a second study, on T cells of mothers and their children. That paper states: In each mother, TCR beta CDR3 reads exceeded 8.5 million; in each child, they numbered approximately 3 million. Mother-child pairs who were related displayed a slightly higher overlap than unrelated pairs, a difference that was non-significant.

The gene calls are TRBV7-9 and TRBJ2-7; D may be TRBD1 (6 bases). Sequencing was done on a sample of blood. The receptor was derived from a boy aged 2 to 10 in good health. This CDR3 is CASSSQTGSEQYF. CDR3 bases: TGTGCCAGCAGCTCCCAAACAGGGTCCGAGCAGTACTTC.